The rows below give T cell receptor beta chains drawn from one sample of a study of blood T cell repertoires in COVID-19. The repertoire was sequenced with immunoSEQ multiplex PCR; TCRdb's copy has only in-frame clones and lacks some. Of almost 55,000 clones in the sample, over 80% were seen once. Sequencing was performed on peripheral blood. These receptors came from a human donor in a cohort sampled during active COVID-19. Both conserved end residues are trimmed from each CDR3.

v_gene	j_gene	len	CDR3aa
TRBV6-2/TRBV6-3	TRBJ2-2	13	ASSPWRVSTGELF
TRBV6-5	TRBJ2-6	13	ASRTGKGGANVLT
TRBV27	TRBJ1-2	10	ASSLEGVGYT
TRBV6-5	TRBJ1-5	12	ASSQGVLNQPQH
TRBV6-5	TRBJ2-3	13	ASSYTLAGTDTQY
TRBV29-1	TRBJ2-3	16	SVEDSGLTGGYTDTQY
TRBV9	TRBJ2-1	11	ASSVGGGNEQF
TRBV7-2	TRBJ2-3	14	ASSLAQGAGADTQY
TRBV5-5	TRBJ2-5	13	ASSPHSGGAETQY
TRBV30	TRBJ2-1	15	AWSAGLAGGPGSEQF
TRBV19	TRBJ2-3	12	ASIERGSTDTQY
TRBV7-2	TRBJ1-6	13	ASSLDSGRNSPLH
TRBV27	TRBJ1-1	13	ASSLSEQGGTEAF
TRBV3-1/TRBV3-2	TRBJ1-2	11	ASSQRGDYGYT
TRBV19	TRBJ2-1	10	ASGSRGNEQF
TRBV12-3/TRBV12-4	TRBJ1-1	11	ASSPTLNTEAF
TRBV7-6	TRBJ2-7	13	ASSLAIHTNYEQY
TRBV6-4	TRBJ2-3	13	ASSAGTSGGDTQY
TRBV5-6	TRBJ1-2	14	ASSLFGSSGTYGYT
TRBV28	TRBJ1-1	13	ASSGRGQPNTEAF
TRBV7-9	TRBJ1-3	13	ASSPAGNSGNTIY
TRBV6-6	TRBJ1-1	12	ASSYIPQNTEAF
TRBV7-8	TRBJ2-1	12	ASSSDRVYNEQF
TRBV21-1	TRBJ1-1	14	ASSPRGQQMVPEAF
TRBV30	TRBJ1-3	10	GRGSAGNTIY
TRBV14	TRBJ2-7	13	ASSQVLAATYEQY
TRBV6-2/TRBV6-3	TRBJ1-2	12	ASSREWGVDGYT
TRBV19	TRBJ1-6	12	ASWQGAYNSPLH
TRBV7-8	TRBJ2-2	15	ATRPPGGGQLGGELF
TRBV28	TRBJ1-4	12	ASSPGQANEKLF
TRBV5-1	TRBJ2-1	13	ASSLESGRYNEQF
TRBV12-5	TRBJ1-6	10	ASGLEGDRRT
TRBV5-6	TRBJ2-3	14	ASSLRTSGSTDTQY
TRBV28	TRBJ1-2	13	ASSTSGTVDYGYT
TRBV6-1	TRBJ2-4	16	ASSAETRTDIAKNIQY
TRBV5-1	TRBJ1-2	13	ASSLTGGQSYGYT
TRBV3-1/TRBV3-2	TRBJ1-5	14	ASSHSSGFSNQPQH
TRBV4-3	TRBJ1-1	14	ASSRRQGAGITEAF
TRBV19	TRBJ2-1	13	ASSNLAGGRNEQF
TRBV7-9	TRBJ1-6	14	ASSSPGGGAVSPLH
TRBV7-9	TRBJ2-4	15	ASSLAGTDLAKNIQY
TRBV5-1	TRBJ1-3	13	ASSEGLISGNTIY
TRBV5-5	TRBJ1-5	13	ASSLVQGENQPQH
TRBV3-1/TRBV3-2	TRBJ2-1	14	ASSLWGLSVFNEQF